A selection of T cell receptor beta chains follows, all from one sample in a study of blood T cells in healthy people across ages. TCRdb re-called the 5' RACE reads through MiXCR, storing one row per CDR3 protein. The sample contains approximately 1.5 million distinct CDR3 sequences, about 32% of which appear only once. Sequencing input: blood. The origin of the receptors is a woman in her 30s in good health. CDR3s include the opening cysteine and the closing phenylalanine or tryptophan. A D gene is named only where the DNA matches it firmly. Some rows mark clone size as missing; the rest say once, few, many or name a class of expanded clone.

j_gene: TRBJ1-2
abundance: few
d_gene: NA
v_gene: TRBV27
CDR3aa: CASSSLTASGYTF
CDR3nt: TGTGCCAGCAGTTCTTTGACAGCTTCTGGCTACACCTTC

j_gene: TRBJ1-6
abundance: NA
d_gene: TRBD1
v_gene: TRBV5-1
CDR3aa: CASSGEDPGQGNSPLHF
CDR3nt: TGCGCCAGCAGCGGCGAGGATCCGGGACAGGGGAATTCACCCCTCCACTTT

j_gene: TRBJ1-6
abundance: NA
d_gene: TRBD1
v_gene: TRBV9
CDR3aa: CASSTGTGTANSPLHF
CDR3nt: TGTGCCAGCAGCACAGGGACCGGGACAGCTAATTCACCCCTCCACTTT

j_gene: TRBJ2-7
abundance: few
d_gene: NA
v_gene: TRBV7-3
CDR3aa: CASSQTSRSSYEQYF
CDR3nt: TGTGCCAGCAGCCAGACTAGTCGTAGCTCCTACGAGCAGTACTTC

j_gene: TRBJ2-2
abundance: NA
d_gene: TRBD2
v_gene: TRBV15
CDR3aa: CATSREETSVIGELFF
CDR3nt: TGTGCCACCAGCAGAGAGGAGACTAGCGTAATCGGGGAGCTGTTTTTT

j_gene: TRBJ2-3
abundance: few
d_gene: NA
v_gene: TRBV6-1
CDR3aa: CASSETAGALQDTQYF
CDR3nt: TGTGCCAGCAGTGAAACGGCGGGGGCCCTACAGGATACGCAGTATTTT

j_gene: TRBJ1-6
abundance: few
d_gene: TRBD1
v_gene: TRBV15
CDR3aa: CATSRDLTKMDRGYNSPLHF
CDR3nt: TGTGCCACCAGCAGAGATCTCACGAAAATGGACAGGGGGTATAATTCACCCCTCCACTTT

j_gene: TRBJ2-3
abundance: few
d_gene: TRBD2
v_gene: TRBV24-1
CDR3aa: CATSDPTSGPDTQYF
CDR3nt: TGTGCCACCAGTGACCCTACTAGCGGACCAGATACGCAGTATTTT

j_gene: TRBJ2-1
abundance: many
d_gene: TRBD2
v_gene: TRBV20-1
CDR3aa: CSVTVLAGGNEQFF
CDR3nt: TGCAGTGTAACGGTCCTAGCGGGAGGAAATGAGCAGTTCTTC

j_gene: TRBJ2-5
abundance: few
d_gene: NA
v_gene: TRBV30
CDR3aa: CACQEETEETQYF
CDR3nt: TGTGCCTGCCAAGAGGAGACTGAAGAGACCCAGTACTTC

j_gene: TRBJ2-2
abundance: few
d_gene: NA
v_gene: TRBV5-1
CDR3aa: CASSGTANTGELFF
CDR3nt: TGCGCCAGCAGCGGGACGGCGAACACCGGGGAGCTGTTTTTT

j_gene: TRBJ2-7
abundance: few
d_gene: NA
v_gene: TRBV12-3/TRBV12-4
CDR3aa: CASNLGLWAEQYF
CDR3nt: TGTGCCAGCAACTTGGGCCTCTGGGCCGAGCAGTACTTC

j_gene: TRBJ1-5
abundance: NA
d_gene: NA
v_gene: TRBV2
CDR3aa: CASSPTGMGQPQHF
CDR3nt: TGTGCCAGCAGTCCTACAGGGATGGGACAGCCCCAGCATTTT

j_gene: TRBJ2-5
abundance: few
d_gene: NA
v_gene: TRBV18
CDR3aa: CASSDTGHLRETQYF
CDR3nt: TGTGCCAGCTCGGACACGGGCCACCTTAGAGAGACCCAGTACTTC

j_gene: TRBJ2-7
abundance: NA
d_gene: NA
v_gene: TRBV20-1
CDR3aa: CSARVATRRGYEQYF
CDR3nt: TGCAGTGCTAGAGTAGCGACTAGAAGGGGCTACGAGCAGTACTTC

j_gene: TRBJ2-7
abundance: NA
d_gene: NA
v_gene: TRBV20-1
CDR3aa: CSARVLHYEQYF
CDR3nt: TGCAGTGCTAGGGTTCTGCACTACGAGCAGTACTTC

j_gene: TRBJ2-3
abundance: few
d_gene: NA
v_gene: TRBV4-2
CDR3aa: CASSQEAGSLTDTQYF
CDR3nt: TGTGCCAGCAGCCAAGAGGCGGGGAGCCTCACAGATACGCAGTATTTT

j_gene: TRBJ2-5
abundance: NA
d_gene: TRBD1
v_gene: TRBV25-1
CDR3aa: CASRGTEQETQYF
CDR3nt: TGTGCCAGCAGGGGGACAGAACAAGAGACCCAGTACTTC

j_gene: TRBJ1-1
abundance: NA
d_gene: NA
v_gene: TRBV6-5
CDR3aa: CASRNGRTEAFF
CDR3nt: TGTGCCAGCAGGAATGGCCGCACTGAAGCTTTCTTT

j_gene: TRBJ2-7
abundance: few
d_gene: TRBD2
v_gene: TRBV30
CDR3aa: CAWSVFPGGHYEQYF
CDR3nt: TGTGCCTGGAGTGTATTCCCGGGAGGGCACTACGAGCAGTACTTC

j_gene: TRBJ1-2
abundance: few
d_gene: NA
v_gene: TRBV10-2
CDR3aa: CASTGTLLYGYTF
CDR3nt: TGCGCCAGCACTGGGACCCTCCTTTATGGCTACACCTTC

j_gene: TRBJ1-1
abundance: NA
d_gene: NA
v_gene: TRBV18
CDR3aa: CASSNTGGIDTEAFF
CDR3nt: TGTGCCAGCTCAAATACGGGGGGTATTGACACTGAAGCTTTCTTT

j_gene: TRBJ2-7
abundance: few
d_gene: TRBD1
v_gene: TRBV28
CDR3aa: CASIGAGTGKVEQYF
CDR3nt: TGTGCCAGCATTGGAGCCGGGACAGGGAAAGTCGAGCAGTACTTC

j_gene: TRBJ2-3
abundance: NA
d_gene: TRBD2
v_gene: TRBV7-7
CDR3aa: CASSPARGGTQYF
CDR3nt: TGTGCCAGCAGCCCGGCTCGGGGGGGTACGCAGTATTTT

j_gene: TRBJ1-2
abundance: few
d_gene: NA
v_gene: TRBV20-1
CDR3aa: CSARDRGLEGYTF
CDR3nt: TGCAGTGCTAGAGACCGGGGCCTCGAAGGCTACACCTTC

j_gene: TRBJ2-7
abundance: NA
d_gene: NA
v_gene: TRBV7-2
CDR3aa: CASSLGRARTYEQYF
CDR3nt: TGTGCCAGCAGCTTAGGGAGGGCAAGGACCTACGAGCAGTACTTC

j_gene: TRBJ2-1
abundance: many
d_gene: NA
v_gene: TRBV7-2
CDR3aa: CASSLVATYNEQFF
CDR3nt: TGTGCCAGCAGCTTAGTAGCGACCTACAATGAGCAGTTCTTC

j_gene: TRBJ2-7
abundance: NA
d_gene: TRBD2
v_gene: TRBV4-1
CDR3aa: CASSPSGTSGTYEQYF
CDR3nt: TGCGCCAGCAGTCCCTCCGGGACTAGCGGGACTTACGAGCAGTACTTC

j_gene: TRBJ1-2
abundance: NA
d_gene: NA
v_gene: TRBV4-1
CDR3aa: CASSQGPGDYGYTF
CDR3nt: TGCGCCAGCAGCCAAGGTCCGGGGGACTATGGCTACACCTTC

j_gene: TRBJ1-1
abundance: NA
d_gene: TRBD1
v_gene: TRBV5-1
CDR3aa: CASTYRGEDTEAFF
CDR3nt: TGCGCCAGCACATACAGGGGAGAGGACACTGAAGCTTTCTTT

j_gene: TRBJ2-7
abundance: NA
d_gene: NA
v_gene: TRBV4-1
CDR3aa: CASGLSVYYEQYF
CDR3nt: TGCGCCAGCGGGCTAAGTGTTTACTACGAGCAGTACTTC

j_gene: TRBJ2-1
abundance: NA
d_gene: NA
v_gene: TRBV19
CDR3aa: CASTLASEQFF
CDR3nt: TGTGCCAGTACCCTAGCTAGTGAGCAGTTCTTC

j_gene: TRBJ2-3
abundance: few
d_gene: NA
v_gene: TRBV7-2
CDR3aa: CASRVRVGTDTQYF
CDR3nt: TGTGCCTCCCGGGTCAGGGTAGGGACAGATACGCAGTATTTT

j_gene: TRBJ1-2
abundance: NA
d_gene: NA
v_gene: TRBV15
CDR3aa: CATSREGEAYGYTF
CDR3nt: TGTGCCACCAGCAGAGAAGGGGAGGCGTATGGCTACACCTTC

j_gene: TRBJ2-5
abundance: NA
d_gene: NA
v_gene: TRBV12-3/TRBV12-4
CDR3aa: CASSETEYQETQYF
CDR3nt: TGTGCCAGCAGTGAGACAGAATACCAAGAGACCCAGTACTTC

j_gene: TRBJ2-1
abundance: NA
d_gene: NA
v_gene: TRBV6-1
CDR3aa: CASSEALACKVDNEQFF
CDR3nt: TGTGCCAGTAGTGAAGCCCTTGCCTGCAAAGTCGACAATGAGCAGTTCTTC

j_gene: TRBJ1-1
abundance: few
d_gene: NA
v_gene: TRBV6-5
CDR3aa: CASRFWGQGEAFF
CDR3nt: TGTGCCAGCAGGTTCTGGGGCCAGGGTGAAGCTTTCTTT

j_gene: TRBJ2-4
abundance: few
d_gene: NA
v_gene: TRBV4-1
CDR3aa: CASSQVAEGVHIQYF
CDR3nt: TGCGCCAGCAGCCAAGTGGCAGAAGGAGTACACATTCAGTACTTC

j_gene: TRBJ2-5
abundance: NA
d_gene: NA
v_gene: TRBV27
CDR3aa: CASSPGLPAETQYF
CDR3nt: TGTGCCAGCAGTCCGGGTCTCCCTGCAGAGACCCAGTACTTC

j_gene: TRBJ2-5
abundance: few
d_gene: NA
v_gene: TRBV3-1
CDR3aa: CASSQPGTDQETQYF
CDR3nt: TGTGCCAGCAGCCAACCCGGGACTGACCAAGAGACCCAGTACTTC

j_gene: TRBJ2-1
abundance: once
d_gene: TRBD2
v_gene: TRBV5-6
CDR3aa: CASSFLAGPLLLEQFF
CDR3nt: TGTGCCAGCAGCTTCTTAGCGGGTCCCCTACTACTTGAGCAGTTCTTC

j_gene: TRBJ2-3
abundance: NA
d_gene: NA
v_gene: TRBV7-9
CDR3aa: CASSFPGRGSYTDTQYF
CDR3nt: TGTGCCAGCAGCTTTCCGGGACGGGGGTCTTACACAGATACGCAGTATTTT

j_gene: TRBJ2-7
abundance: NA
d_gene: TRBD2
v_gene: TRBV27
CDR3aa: CACSSGTSGGRVYEQYF
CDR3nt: TGTGCCTGCAGCTCCGGGACTAGCGGGGGGAGGGTCTACGAGCAGTACTTC

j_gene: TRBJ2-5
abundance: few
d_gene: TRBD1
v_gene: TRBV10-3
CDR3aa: CAINTGGWETQYF
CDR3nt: TGTGCCATCAATACAGGGGGCTGGGAGACCCAGTACTTC

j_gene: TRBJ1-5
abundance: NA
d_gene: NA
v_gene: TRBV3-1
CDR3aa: CASSQEILNQPQHF
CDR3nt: TGTGCCAGCAGCCAAGAAATACTTAATCAGCCCCAGCATTTT

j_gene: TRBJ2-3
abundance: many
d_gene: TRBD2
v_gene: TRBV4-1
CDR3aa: CASSPAGPSTDTQYF
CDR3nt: TGCGCCAGCAGCCCAGCGGGGCCTAGCACAGATACGCAGTATTTT

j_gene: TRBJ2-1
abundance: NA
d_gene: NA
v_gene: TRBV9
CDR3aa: CASSVFGQNEQFF
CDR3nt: TGTGCCAGCAGCGTATTCGGACAAAATGAGCAGTTCTTC

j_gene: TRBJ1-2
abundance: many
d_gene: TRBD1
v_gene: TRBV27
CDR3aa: CASSLGQGVDGYTF
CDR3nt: TGTGCCAGCAGTTTAGGACAGGGGGTGGATGGCTACACCTTC

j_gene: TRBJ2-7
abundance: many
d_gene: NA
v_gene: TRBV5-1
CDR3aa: CASSLTGQSYEQYF
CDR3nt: TGCGCCAGCAGCTTGACAGGACAATCCTACGAGCAGTACTTC

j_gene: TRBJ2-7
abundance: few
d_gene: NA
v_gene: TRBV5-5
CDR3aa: CASSLVLGRSYEQYF
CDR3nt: TGTGCCAGCAGCTTGGTACTCGGCAGATCCTACGAGCAGTACTTC

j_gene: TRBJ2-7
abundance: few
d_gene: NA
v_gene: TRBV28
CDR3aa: CASRTIHEQYF
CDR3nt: TGTGCCAGCAGGACCATCCACGAGCAGTACTTC